The 15 T cell receptor beta chains reported below all come from one sample, sequenced in a study of cytomegalovirus exposure and HLA in healthy donors. PCR was performed using 60 Vbeta and 13 Jbeta primers. Profiled with immunoSEQ multiplex PCR; TCRdb holds only in-frame clones, not every one. The data show fewer than 250,000 clones, 70% to 75% seen once. The sequenced sample was PBMCs. These TCRs come from a woman in her 30s in good health and CMV-seropositive.

The rearrangement joins TRBV6-1 to TRBJ1-5; D gene unclear. Germline V gene data show CDR1 as MNHNS and CDR2 as SASEGT. Trimming left V 5 bases short and J 5 bases short, with 13 bases between. CDR3 length: 14 amino acids. CDR3 amino acids: CASSLGRKDQPQHF. The CDR3, as DNA: TGTGCCAGCAGTCTCGGGAGGAAGGATCAGCCCCAGCATTTT.

The chain has TRBV19 and TRBJ2-5; TRBD2 matches 7 bases. The CDR3 runs to 14 residues. V was pared by 8 bases and J by 4 bases, with 10 bases of the junction left unmatched. The germline CDR1 and CDR2 sequences are LNHDA and SQIVND (reference sequence). As DNA, the CDR3 is TGTGCCAGTTATCGGGGGGAGGACCGAGAGACCCAGTACTTC. It translates to CASYRGEDRETQYF. Combining the CDR3 with reference TRBV19 and TRBJ2-5 gives the whole variable domain DGGITQSPKYLFRKEGQNVTLSCEQNLNHDAMYWYRQDPGQGLRLIYYSQIVNDFQKGDIAEGYSVSREKKESFPLTVTSAQKNPTAFYLCASYRGEDRETQYFGPGTRLLVL.

J is TRBJ1-2 and V is TRBV6-5; no clear D. Germline V gene data show CDR1 as MNHEY and CDR2 as SVGAGI. CDR3 length equals 13 residues. Between the trimmed V and J ends, which lost 4 bases and 2 bases, there was a span of 8 bases. In nucleotides, the CDR3 is TGTGCCAGCAGTTCCAGATTAAACTATGGCTACACCTTC. Translating gives CASSSRLNYGYTF.

This sequence joins TRBV11-2 and TRBJ2-7, with a weak D call TRBD2 (5 bases). Deletions cut 5 bases from V and 3 bases from J, with 14 bases between. The CDR3 runs to 14 residues. Germline lookup yields CDR1 SGHAT and CDR2 FQNNGV. CDR3 bases: TGTGCCAGCAGCCCTTTACTCGGGAACTACGAGCAGTACTTC. Translation: CASSPLLGNYEQYF.

The chain links TRBV19 to TRBJ2-1, with 7 bases matching TRBD2. V gave up 3 bases and J gave up 2 bases; unmatched junction bases: 10. The CDR3 consists of 17 residues. In germline, CDR1 is LNHDA, CDR2 SQIVND (reference sequence). The CDR3 reads CASSIPPKAGPYNEQFF. CDR3 in DNA: TGTGCCAGTAGTATCCCTCCAAAAGCGGGGCCCTACAATGAGCAGTTCTTC.

This clone was counted between two and nine times. The gene calls are TRBV27 and TRBJ2-5; weak D call: TRBD2 (5 bases). The CDR3 is made up of 16 amino acids. The V gene lost 3 bases and the J gene lost 1 base, with 15 bases spanning the gap. Germline V CDR1 and CDR2: MNHEY, SMNVEV (reference sequence). The CDR3 DNA sequence: TGTGCCAGCAGTTTGGGGAGCGGACGAACCCAAGAGACCCAGTACTTC. This sequence encodes CASSLGSGRTQETQYF.

V gene TRBV11-2 combines with J gene TRBJ1-4; perhaps TRBD1 as D (6 bases). The V end was cut by 5 bases, the J end by 7 bases, with 8 bases between. The CDR3 extends over 12 amino acids. Germline CDR1 and CDR2: SGHAT and FQNNGV. The CDR3 loop reads CASSGTSEKLFF. The CDR3 DNA is TGTGCCAGCAGCGGGACAAGTGAAAAACTGTTTTTT.

This clone appeared a few times. This chain uses TRBV28 with TRBJ1-5; a weak D match, TRBD1 (5 bases). Looked up from germline, CDR1 is MDHEN and CDR2 is SYDVKM. V was shortened by 4 bases and J by 1 base, with 11 bases between the two germline ends. This CDR3 has 15 amino acids. CDR3 in amino acids: CASSSPRQSNQPQHF. CDR3 sequence (DNA): TGTGCCAGCAGTTCTCCTAGACAGAGCAATCAGCCCCAGCATTTT.

The chain uses TRBV25-1 and TRBJ1-2; 7 bases map to TRBD1. Germline CDR1 MGHDK, CDR2 SYGVNS. The CDR3 is 13 residues long. J gave up 4 bases and V 10 bases, and 9 bases lay outside the gene matches. Here the CDR3 reads CATRTGSGYGYTF. DNA for the CDR3: TGTGCCACCAGGACAGGATCGGGCTATGGCTACACCTTC.

This clone occurred a few times. The CDR3 nucleotides are TGTGCCAGCAGTCACCCCTCCGGGGACACCTACAATGAGCAGTTCTTC. It translates to CASSHPSGDTYNEQFF. The chain joins TRBV27 to TRBJ2-1, with TRBD1 as a possible D gene (6 bases). V lost 5 bases to trimming and J lost 2 bases, with 16 bases between them. The CDR3 sequence is 16 residues long. The V gene's germline CDR1 is MNHEY and CDR2 SMNVEV (reference sequence).

This clone occurred once. J is TRBJ1-2 and V is TRBV6-6; 7 bases agree with TRBD1. V shed 0 bases and J 6 bases; nucleotides not matched to a gene: 7. The germline gives CDR1 MNHNY, CDR2 SVGAGI (reference sequence). The CDR3 length is 15 residues. In DNA, the CDR3 is TGTGCCAGCAGTTACTCGTACGAGGGGGCGCATGGCTACACCTTC. Translation: CASSYSYEGAHGYTF.

The chain carries TRBV2 and TRBJ2-5; 8 bases line up with TRBD1. Looked up from germline, CDR1 is SNHLY and CDR2 is FYNNEI. The V gene end was trimmed by 4 bases and the J gene end by 4 bases; junction bases not matched to a gene: 11. This CDR3 has 16 amino acids. The CDR3 is CASSGAARGPAETQYF. As DNA, the CDR3 is TGTGCCAGCAGTGGAGCGGCCAGGGGGCCGGCAGAGACCCAGTACTTC. Complete variable domain (other parts from reference TRBV2 and TRBJ2-5): EPEVTQTPSHQVTQMGQEVILRCVPISNHLYFYWYRQILGQKVEFLVSFYNNEISEKSEIFDDQFSVERPDGSNFTLKIRSTKLEDSAMYFCASSGAARGPAETQYFGPGTRLLVL.

The chain employs TRBV5-4 and TRBJ2-7; 7 positions agree with TRBD1. V was pared by 0 bases and J by 2 bases, with 5 bases of the junction left unmatched. Germline V CDR1 and CDR2: SGHNT, YYREEE (reference sequence). The CDR3 loop spans 15 amino acids. CDR3 region: CASSLDRRGPYEQYF. CDR3 sequence (DNA): TGTGCCAGCAGCTTGGACCGTAGGGGGCCCTACGAGCAGTACTTC. The full variable domain, in which reference TRBV5-4 and TRBJ2-7 provide the parts outside the CDR3, is ETGVTQSPTHLIKTRGQQVTLRCSSQSGHNTVSWYQQALGQGPQFIFQYYREEENGRGNFPPRFSGLQFPNYSSELNVNALELDDSALYLCASSLDRRGPYEQYFGPGTRLTVT.

This chain uses TRBV2 with TRBJ2-6; 8 bases map to TRBD1. The CDR3 sequence is 17 residues long. Unmatched junction bases numbered 5, after V lost 3 bases and J lost 1 base. The germline V gene encodes CDR1 SNHLY and CDR2 FYNNEI. CDR3 loop: CASSDRGLYSGANVLTF. Written as DNA, the CDR3 is TGTGCCAGCAGTGACAGGGGGCTTTATTCTGGGGCCAACGTCCTGACTTTC.

The chain combines TRBV25-1 with TRBJ2-2; 9 nucleotides agree with TRBD1. J was trimmed by 7 bases and V by 5 bases; bases with no gene match: 14. The CDR3 extends over 17 amino acids. Germline CDR1 reads MGHDK; CDR2 reads SYGVNS. The CDR3 loop is CASSLRDREFGIGELFF. CDR3 in DNA: TGTGCCAGCAGTCTCCGGGACAGGGAATTCGGAATCGGGGAGCTGTTTTTT.